The 20 T cell receptor beta chains below all came from one sample that was sequenced in a study of T cells in Graves' hyperthyroidism and ophthalmopathy. From RNA transcripts, TCR beta CDR3 regions were amplified. First-round RT-PCR targeting the TCR CDR3 was performed with the HTBI primer set. TCRdb used MiXCR to reprocess the multiplex PCR reads, holding one entry per CDR3 protein. This table holds a few hundred thousand distinct CDR3 sequences, 14% to 15% found once. The sample consisted of blood. The receptors come from a woman in her 30s with Graves' hyperthyroidism.

At least ten counts were recorded for this clonotype. The V and J genes are TRBV14 and TRBJ2-1; 10 nucleotides align to TRBD1. Trimming took 5 bases from V and 0 from J; bases not matched to a gene: 10. This CDR3 region has 18 residues. Germline V lookup: CDR1 SGHDN, CDR2 FVKESK. The CDR3 here is CASSGRDRGLSSYNEQFF. The CDR3 bases are TGTGCCAGCAGCGGACGGGACAGGGGTTTGAGCTCCTACAATGAGCAGTTCTTC. The variable domain in full, completed from reference TRBV14 and TRBJ2-1, reads EAGVTQFPSHSVIEKGQTVTLRCDPISGHDNLYWYRRVMGKEIKFLLHFVKESKQDESGMPNNRFLAERTGGTYSTLKVQPAELEDSGVYFCASSGRDRGLSSYNEQFFGPGTRLTVL.

This clonotype was detected many times. The rearrangement joins TRBV20-1 to TRBJ2-3; 10 bases match TRBD2. V dropped 2 bases and J dropped 6; count of bases not matched to a gene: 8. In germline, CDR1 is DFQATT, CDR2 SNEGSKA (reference sequence). This CDR3 has 15 amino acids. The CDR3 sequence: CSARPGTSAADTQYF. The CDR3 region has the DNA TGCAGTGCTAGACCAGGGACTAGCGCCGCGGATACGCAGTATTTT.

For this clonotype: One end of the junction is discordant with germline, which a read error may explain. This chain uses TRBV27 with TRBJ1-6; 9 bases line up with TRBD1. The germline V gene encodes CDR1 MNHEY and CDR2 SMNVEV (reference sequence). This CDR3 contains 15 residues. The CDR3 here is CACSLSDRGNSPLHF. The DNA for the CDR3 is TGTGCCTGCAGTTTATCGGACAGGGGAAATTCACCCCTCCACTTT.

In its sample, this clonotype was seen many times. The chain has TRBV20-1 and TRBJ1-1; no clear D. The CDR3 sequence is 11 residues long. The germline V gene encodes CDR1 DFQATT and CDR2 SNEGSKA (reference sequence). The CDR3 sequence: CRIDAYTEAFF. CDR3 bases: TGCAGAATCGACGCCTACACTGAAGCTTTCTTT.

The chain joins TRBV29-1 to TRBJ2-1, with a weak D call TRBD2 (5 bases). The CDR3 has 15 residues. V gave up 3 bases and J gave up 4 bases, with 16 bases separating them. CDR1 is SQVTM and CDR2 is ANQGSEA in the germline V gene. CDR3 region: CSVEWSGSEYNEQFF. The CDR3 DNA reads TGCAGCGTTGAGTGGTCGGGAAGTGAGTACAATGAGCAGTTCTTC.

The chain employs TRBV5-1 and TRBJ2-5, with D possibly matching TRBD1 (6 bases). Germline V CDR1 and CDR2: SGHRS, YFSETQ. Trimming left V 5 bases short and J 1 base short, with 12 bases between. The CDR3 length is 14 residues. The CDR3 coding sequence is TGCGCCAGCAGTAGGGGACACGTCCAAGAGACCCAGTACTTC. It yields the protein CASSRGHVQETQYF.

This clonotype was counted only a few times. The rearrangement joins TRBV20-1 to TRBJ2-7; tentatively, D is TRBD1 or TRBD2 (5 bases each). The CDR3 totals 14 residues. Germline V gene lookup returns CDR1 DFQATT and CDR2 SNEGSKA (reference sequence). The V gene lost 0 bases and the J gene lost 0 bases, with 9 bases spanning the gap. CDR3 DNA: TGCAGTGCTAGAGAGGGGGTGCGCTCCTACGAGCAGTACTTC. Encoded protein: CSAREGVRSYEQYF.

This clonotype was observed many times. The rearrangement uses TRBV5-6 and TRBJ1-1; a weak D match, TRBD1 (5 bases). CDR3 length: 13 amino acids. The germline V gene has CDR1 SGHDT and CDR2 YYEEEE. The V gene lost 2 bases and the J gene lost 5 bases, with 10 bases spanning the gap. CDR3 nucleotides: TGTGCCAGCAGCTTCGGGGGAAGGACTGAAGCTTTCTTT. It is translated as CASSFGGRTEAFF. Based on the CDR3 plus reference TRBV5-6 and TRBJ1-1, the full variable domain is DAGVTQSPTHLIKTRGQQVTLRCSPKSGHDTVSWYQQALGQGPQFIFQYYEEEERQRGNFPDRFSGHQFPNYSSELNVNALLLGDSALYLCASSFGGRTEAFFGQGTRLTVV.

The chain has TRBV18 and TRBJ2-1; the match to TRBD2 covers 7 bases. CDR1 and CDR2 (germline): KGHSH, LQKENI. Losses at the gene ends were 6 bases for V and 2 bases for J; bases not matched to a gene: 4. CDR3 length equals 14 residues. DNA of the CDR3: TGTGCCAGCTCCCGGGAGGACCCCTACAATGAGCAGTTCTTC. Translated: CASSREDPYNEQFF.

The chain recombines TRBV27 with TRBJ1-1; D is undetermined. The V end was cut by 3 bases, the J end by 1 base, with 9 bases between. This CDR3 has 14 residues. In germline, CDR1 is MNHEY, CDR2 SMNVEV (reference sequence). CDR3 bases: TGTGCCAGCAGTTTTGACGCTGGGAACACTGAAGCTTTCTTT. The encoded protein is CASSFDAGNTEAFF.

This clonotype was counted ten times or more. The chain combines TRBV28 with TRBJ2-7; 13 nucleotides match TRBD2. The CDR3 sequence is 17 residues long. CDR1 and CDR2 from the germline V gene are MDHEN and SYDVKM. The V and J ends lost 6 bases and 3 bases, in that order; junction bases with no gene match: 11. The CDR3 region is CASRGLAGPHPIYEQYF. In DNA, the CDR3 is TGTGCCAGCAGGGGACTAGCGGGGCCCCATCCCATCTACGAGCAGTACTTC.

This clonotype was counted a few times. This chain connects TRBV20-1 to TRBJ2-3, with D maybe TRBD1 (6 bases). V shed 1 base and J shed 4 bases, with 12 bases lying between them. Germline V gene sequence: CDR1 DFQATT, CDR2 SNEGSKA (reference sequence). The CDR3 is made up of 14 amino acids. The DNA of the CDR3 is TGCAGTGCTAGAGCGACATCAGGGGCAGATACGCAGTATTTT. Its translation is CSARATSGADTQYF.

The chain joins TRBV29-1 to TRBJ1-3; perhaps TRBD1 as D (5 bases). Germline V gene sequence: CDR1 SQVTM, CDR2 ANQGSEA. This CDR3 comprises 14 residues. V lost 4 bases, J lost 2 bases, and 12 bases lay in between. This CDR3 reads CSVGQGGAGNTIYF. In nucleotides, the CDR3 is TGCAGCGTTGGGCAGGGAGGAGCTGGAAACACCATATATTTT.

The table lists this clonotype with a few counts. The V and J genes are TRBV20-1 and TRBJ2-7, with TRBD2 identical over 9 bases. The J segment lost 4 bases and the V segment lost 3 bases, leaving 7 bases of the junction unmatched. Germline-derived CDR1 and CDR2 are DFQATT and SNEGSKA (reference sequence). CDR3 length equals 14 residues. CDR3 bases: TGCAGTGCTAGTAGGGTAGCGGGAGTGTACGAGCAGTACTTC. As protein: CSASRVAGVYEQYF.

The rearrangement joins TRBV7-3 to TRBJ1-1; D may be TRBD1 (5 bases). Per germline, CDR1 SGHTA and CDR2 FQGTGA. This CDR3 is built from 13 residues. With 4 bases removed from V and 3 bases from J, the gap between germline ends came to 9 bases. CDR3 in DNA: TGTGCCAGCAGCTCCGGGGGGGACACTGAAGCTTTCTTT. This codes for CASSSGGDTEAFF.

The rearrangement joins TRBV3-1 to TRBJ2-1, with 12 bases identical to TRBD2. The CDR3 is 16 residues long. The germline CDR1 and CDR2 sequences are LGHDT and YNNKEL (reference sequence). V lost 3 bases and J lost 6; bases outside the gene matches: 6. The CDR3 coding sequence is TGTGCCAGCAGCCATGTGACTAGCGGGAGAGGCAATGAGCAGTTCTTC. Its protein product is CASSHVTSGRGNEQFF.

This rearrangement joins TRBV6-1 to TRBJ2-4; D not resolved. CDR1 and CDR2 from the germline V gene are MNHNS and SASEGT. Trimming pared 1 base from V and 1 base from J, leaving 14 bases between. CDR3 size: 17 residues. CDR3 nucleotides: TGTGCCAGCAGTGAAGTAGATCCCGTTTTCGCCAAAAACATTCAGTACTTC. It translates to CASSEVDPVFAKNIQYF.

This clonotype has a count of ten or more. CDR3 region: CASSPSLDAANTEAFF. The DNA for the CDR3 is TGTGCCAGCTCACCTTCCCTTGACGCAGCGAACACTGAAGCTTTCTTT. The chain employs TRBV18 and TRBJ1-1, with D unresolved. The CDR3 spans 16 residues. The V gene lost 3 bases and the J gene lost 1 base, with 15 bases spanning the gap. From germline, CDR1 is KGHSH and CDR2 LQKENI. Full variable domain (missing parts from reference TRBV18 and TRBJ1-1): NAGVMQNPRHLVRRRGQEARLRCSPMKGHSHVYWYRQLPEEGLKFMVYLQKENIIDESGMPKERFSAEFPKEGPSILRIQQVVRGDSAAYFCASSPSLDAANTEAFFGQGTRLTVV.

This clonotype appeared a few times. CDR3 sequence (DNA): TGTGCCAGCAGTACTATGGCAGGAGGTGGAAACACCATATATTTT. As protein: CASSTMAGGGNTIYF. The rearrangement joins TRBV28 to TRBJ1-3; unclear D gene. V lost 5 bases and J 3 bases, leaving 14 bases between the germline ends. Per germline, CDR1 MDHEN and CDR2 SYDVKM. The CDR3 is 15 residues long.

This clonotype appeared a few times. The chain is built from TRBV27 and TRBJ1-1, with 8 positions matching TRBD1. This CDR3 is 16 amino acids long. The V segment lost 3 bases and the J segment 3 bases; nucleotides outside the gene matches: 9. Germline CDR1 is MNHEY and CDR2 is SMNVEV (reference sequence). Here the CDR3 DNA reads TGTGCCAGCAGTTTCCGGACAGGGAGTTATGACACTGAAGCTTTCTTT. Its translation: CASSFRTGSYDTEAFF.